The clone carrying this TCR beta chain was found a few times. The antigen is not known. Mouse germline and gene names are used. The observed sequence ends 1 residue before the CDR3 terminus, with the missing tail filled in from the germline J gene. The protocol was immunoSEQ multiplex PCR, while the TCRdb copy is restricted to in-frame clones and leaves out a portion. The data show some 22,000 clones, with 72% seen just once and 0.65% to 0.75% held by the top ten. The V and J ends lost 1 base and 4 bases respectively, with 5 bases between them. Germline V gene sequence: CDR1 LGHNA, CDR2 YNLKQL (reference sequence). The CDR3 consists of 12 residues. This record belongs to a study of tissue T cells after allogeneic stem cell transplantation. Findings of the study overall: Which tissue TCRs were alloreactive or antigen-specific was not determined. Some clones might be persisting host cells.

Sequenced input: spleen. This receptor was taken from a female BALB/c mouse in good health. The strain's MHC type: H2-d. The chain is built from TRBV5 and TRBJ2-7; D gene ambiguous. CDR3 DNA, as far as it was read: TGTGCCAGCAGCCAAGCACCATATGAACAGTAC. It is translated as CASSQAPYEQY. The full CDR3 is CASSQAPYEQYF.